The 18 T cell receptor beta chains below were found in one sample sequenced in a study of T cells after yellow fever vaccination. TCRdb reanalysed the 5' RACE reads using MiXCR and keeps one entry per CDR3 protein. The repertoire holds around 400,000 distinct CDR3 sequences, with roughly 11% as singletons. The sample in question was PBMCs, obtained on the day of the first yellow fever vaccination. The receptors were gathered from a man aged 18 to 29 who received the YFV17D yellow fever vaccine.

The table lists this clonotype with many counts. CDR3 sequence: CASSQIQDSPNTGELFF. DNA of the CDR3: TGTGCCAGCAGTCAAATCCAGGACAGCCCGAACACCGGGGAGCTGTTTTTT. The chain has TRBV25-1 and TRBJ2-2, with TRBD1 as a possible D gene (6 bases). Trimming took 5 bases from V and 0 from J, leaving 16 bases between them. Germline assignment: CDR1 MGHDK and CDR2 SYGVNS. The CDR3 has 17 residues.

The gene calls are TRBV12-3 or TRBV12-4 and TRBJ2-1; TRBD2 matches at 7 bases. V was clipped by 3 bases and J by 0 bases; unmatched bases: 8. This CDR3 is 17 amino acids long. CDR3 DNA sequence: TGTGCCAGCAGTTTTACCCGCGCGGGGGTCTCCTACAATGAGCAGTTCTTC. Translating it yields CASSFTRAGVSYNEQFF.

The chain combines TRBV5-1 with TRBJ2-3, with D possibly TRBD2 on 6 matching bases. The CDR3 is 15 residues long. Trimming cost V 4 bases and J 0 bases, with 12 bases left between them. From germline, CDR1 is SGHRS and CDR2 YFSETQ. CDR3 residues: CASSDGGYSTDTQYF. In nucleotides, the CDR3 is TGCGCCAGCAGCGATGGGGGGTATAGCACAGATACGCAGTATTTT.

This clonotype has a count of ten or more. V usage is TRBV4-2 and J usage is TRBJ2-3, with unresolved D. Trimming left V 2 bases short and J 4 bases short, with 13 bases between. Germline V CDR1 and CDR2: LGHNA, YNFKEQ. CDR3 length: 15 residues. The CDR3 sequence: CASSQRAPAPDTQYF. The CDR3 DNA sequence: TGTGCCAGCAGCCAACGGGCTCCCGCGCCAGATACGCAGTATTTT.

This clonotype was counted between two and nine times. This chain connects TRBV4-2 to TRBJ1-2; D is uncertain. The CDR3 loop spans 13 amino acids. Trimming removed 2 bases from V and 5 bases from J, with 9 bases in between. Looked up from germline, CDR1 is LGHNA and CDR2 is YNFKEQ. The CDR3 region has the DNA TGTGCCAGCAGCCAATGGACGGGTTATGGCTACACCTTC. Translation gives CASSQWTGYGYTF.

The genes are TRBV7-2 and TRBJ2-1; D is perhaps TRBD1 or TRBD2 (5 bases each). Germline V CDR1 and CDR2: SGHTA, FQGNSA. Deletions cut 5 bases from V and 12 bases from J, with 14 bases between. The length of the CDR3 is 12 residues. CDR3 sequence reads: CASSLGTVGQFF. CDR3 nucleotide sequence: TGTGCCAGCAGCCTGGGGACCGTGGGGCAGTTCTTC.

There are a few counts of this clonotype. The chain combines TRBV18 with TRBJ2-7; D is uncertain. Germline V gene sequence: CDR1 KGHSH, CDR2 LQKENI. Trimming took off 1 base at V and 5 bases at J, with 9 bases between the two ends. This CDR3 comprises 13 residues. The CDR3 DNA reads as TGTGCCAGCTCACCACAGGGTAAGGACGAGCAGTACTTC. It codes for CASSPQGKDEQYF.

This clonotype was seen more than once but under ten times. V and J are TRBV5-1 and TRBJ1-1; TRBD1 is a possible D gene (5 bases). Germline values: CDR1 SGHRS, CDR2 YFSETQ. Trimming shortened V by 4 bases and J by 3 bases, and 19 bases separated the two germline ends. The CDR3 runs to 16 residues. CDR3 amino acids: CASSPGTHTRDTEAFF. CDR3 DNA sequence: TGCGCCAGCAGCCCTGGGACTCATACTAGGGACACTGAAGCTTTCTTT. The complete variable domain, with remaining parts taken from reference TRBV5-1 and TRBJ1-1, reads KAGVTQTPRYLIKTRGQQVTLSCSPISGHRSVSWYQQTPGQGLQFLFEYFSETQRNKGNFPGRFSGRQFSNSRSEMNVSTLELGDSALYLCASSPGTHTRDTEAFFGQGTRLTVV.

This clonotype was seen a few times. This sequence joins TRBV23-1 and TRBJ2-3; unclear D gene. TRBV23-1 qualifies as an ORF whose function is uncertain. The CDR3 consists of 14 residues. V lost 6 bases to trimming and J lost 6 bases, with 16 bases between them. The CDR3 sequence: CASRPSQPPDTQYF. The CDR3 coding sequence is TGCGCCAGCAGACCCAGCCAACCCCCCGATACGCAGTATTTT.

The rearrangement joins TRBV6-5 to TRBJ2-2; 9 positions agree with TRBD1. This CDR3 has 15 residues. V shed 2 bases, J shed 6 bases, and the junction held 4 bases outside the gene matches. Germline CDR1 and CDR2: MNHEY and SVGAGI. The CDR3 reads CASSYRDRASGELFF. Written as DNA, the CDR3 is TGTGCCAGCAGTTACCGGGACAGGGCATCCGGGGAGCTGTTTTTT.

This clonotype was observed a handful of times. The chain employs TRBV6-1 and TRBJ1-2; TRBD1 matches 9 bases. V was clipped by 5 bases and J by 6 bases; unmatched bases: 7. This CDR3 region has 14 residues. Germline assignment: CDR1 MNHNS and CDR2 SASEGT. CDR3 sequence (DNA): TGTGCCAGCAGTCCCGGGACAGGGTTTCATGGCTACACCTTC. Translated: CASSPGTGFHGYTF.

The chain joins TRBV18 to TRBJ1-1, with D maybe TRBD1 (6 bases). Per germline, CDR1 KGHSH and CDR2 LQKENI. V was cut by 6 bases and J by 1 base, with 12 bases left in between. The CDR3 extends over 14 amino acids. The CDR3 bases are TGTGCCAGCTCGGGGCGGGGGCCGAACACTGAAGCTTTCTTT. Amino acid sequence: CASSGRGPNTEAFF.

The sample holds many counts of this clonotype. The J gene is TRBJ1-5, the V gene TRBV4-1; TRBD1 matches at 7 bases. Germline assignment: CDR1 MGHRA and CDR2 YSYEKL. V shed 4 bases and J 6 bases; nucleotides not matched to a gene: 3. The CDR3 length is 13 residues. CDR3 protein: CASSRQGSQPQHF. The CDR3 nucleotides are TGCGCCAGCAGCCGACAGGGCAGTCAGCCCCAGCATTTT.

This clonotype was detected ten times or more. The rearrangement uses TRBV11-2 and TRBJ1-2; maybe TRBD1 (5 bases). Looked up from germline, CDR1 is SGHAT and CDR2 is FQNNGV. This CDR3 contains 16 residues. The V gene lost 2 bases and the J gene lost 5 bases, with 18 bases spanning the gap. The CDR3 nucleotides read TGTGCCAGCAGCTTATATCGGGGGTTGGAGGTTTATGGCTACACCTTC. It specifies CASSLYRGLEVYGYTF. The full variable domain, in which reference TRBV11-2 and TRBJ1-2 provide the parts outside the CDR3, is EAGVAQSPRYKIIEKRQSVAFWCNPISGHATLYWYQQILGQGPKLLIQFQNNGVVDDSQLPKDRFSAERLKGVDSTLKIQPAKLEDSAVYLCASSLYRGLEVYGYTFGSGTRLTVV.

The chain has TRBV11-2 and TRBJ2-5; weak D call: TRBD1 (6 bases). CDR3 length: 14 amino acids. The V end lost 2 bases, the J end lost 1 base, and 8 bases lay between the germline ends. The germline gives CDR1 SGHAT, CDR2 FQNNGV. Here the CDR3 DNA reads TGTGCCAGCAGCTTATACAGGGTCCAAGAGACCCAGTACTTC. Translating it yields CASSLYRVQETQYF.

This clonotype showed up just a few times. The V call is TRBV5-1, the J call TRBJ2-1; tentatively, D is TRBD1 (5 bases). V lost 4 bases and J 5 bases, leaving 16 bases between the germline ends. This CDR3 contains 15 residues. CDR1 and CDR2 from the germline V gene are SGHRS and YFSETQ. As DNA, the CDR3 is TGCGCCAGCAGCCCTGAACTTGGACAACACAATGAGCAGTTCTTC. Its translation is CASSPELGQHNEQFF.

This sequence joins TRBV9 and TRBJ2-1; TRBD1 is a possible D gene (6 bases). Germline V gives CDR1 SGDLS, CDR2 YYNGEE. The CDR3 totals 14 residues. Trimming pared 4 bases from V and 3 bases from J, leaving 11 bases between. The chain's CDR3 is CASSPRGYYNEQFF. CDR3 sequence (DNA): TGTGCCAGCAGCCCCAGGGGATACTACAATGAGCAGTTCTTC.

This sequence joins TRBV12-3 or TRBV12-4 and TRBJ1-1; D gene ambiguous. There are 14 residues in the CDR3. V shed 3 bases and J shed 0 bases, with 8 bases lying between them. CDR3 coding DNA: TGTGCCAGCAGTTTGCGACCCATGAACACTGAAGCTTTCTTT. Translating gives CASSLRPMNTEAFF.